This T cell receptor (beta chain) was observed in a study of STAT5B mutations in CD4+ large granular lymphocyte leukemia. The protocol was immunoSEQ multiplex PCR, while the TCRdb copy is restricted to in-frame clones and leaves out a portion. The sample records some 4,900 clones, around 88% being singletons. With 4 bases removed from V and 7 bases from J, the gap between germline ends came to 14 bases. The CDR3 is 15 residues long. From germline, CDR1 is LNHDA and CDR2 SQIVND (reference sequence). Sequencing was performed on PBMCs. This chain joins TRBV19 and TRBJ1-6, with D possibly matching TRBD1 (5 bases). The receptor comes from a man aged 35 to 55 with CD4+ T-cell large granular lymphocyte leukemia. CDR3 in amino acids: CASSTSQGRNSPLHF. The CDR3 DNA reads TGTGCCAGTAGTACGTCGCAGGGAAGAAATTCACCCCTCCACTTT.